Listed below are T cell receptor beta chains from one sample, sequenced in a study of T-cell memory formation after mild COVID-19. Each CDR3 protein is one row after TCRdb ran MiXCR on the 5' RACE reads. The sample yields about 610,000 distinct CDR3 sequences, roughly 17% seen once. The source material was PBMCs or a T cell subset sorted from them (not recorded which). The receptors come from an adult woman who had mild COVID-19 (a few samples of this study predate the infection). Cell type and time point are not known. CDR3s include the opening cysteine and the closing phenylalanine or tryptophan. The D gene is left open where the match is weak. Size is stated for part of the rows, as once, few or many counts, or as a class when the clone is expanded.

j_call	d_call	v_call	clone_size	cdr3_aa	cdr3_nt
TRBJ1-1	TRBD1	TRBV10-3	-	CAITGSLTGRSTEAFF	TGTGCCATCACGGGAAGTTTGACAGGGAGAAGCACTGAAGCTTTCTTT
TRBJ1-5	TRBD1	TRBV12-3/TRBV12-4	-	CASSWVRDRGNQPQHF	TGTGCCAGCAGTTGGGTGAGGGACAGAGGGAATCAGCCCCAGCATTTT
TRBJ2-7	TRBD2	TRBV4-1	-	CASSQDVSGGYEQYF	TGCGCCAGCAGCCAAGATGTTAGCGGGGGCTACGAGCAGTACTTC
TRBJ2-2	-	TRBV29-1	-	CSVGWNGELFF	TGCAGCGTTGGCTGGAATGGGGAGCTGTTTTTT
TRBJ1-1	TRBD1	TRBV12-3/TRBV12-4	-	CASRDRIMNTEAFF	TGTGCCAGCAGGGACAGGATCATGAACACTGAAGCTTTCTTT
TRBJ1-2	-	TRBV9	once	CASSAASAPYGYTF	TGTGCCAGCAGCGCGGCGTCGGCCCCGTATGGCTACACCTTC
TRBJ2-6	-	TRBV27	-	CASSPQQGRAPGANVLTF	TGTGCCAGCAGTCCCCAACAGGGTCGGGCTCCTGGGGCCAACGTCCTGACTTTC
TRBJ1-4	TRBD1	TRBV20-1	-	CSAPRDSSNEKLFF	TGCAGTGCGCCGAGGGACAGTAGTAATGAAAAACTGTTTTTT
TRBJ2-2	-	TRBV4-3	-	CASSHGPGELFF	TGCGCCAGCAGCCATGGACCCGGGGAGCTGTTTTTT
TRBJ1-1	-	TRBV27	-	CASSLGIDTEAFF	TGTGCCAGCAGTTTAGGGATTGACACTGAAGCTTTCTTT
TRBJ1-4	-	TRBV9	many	CASSPQGPNEKLFF	TGTGCCAGCAGCCCCCAGGGGCCGAATGAAAAACTGTTTTTT
TRBJ1-4	-	TRBV24-1	-	CATRTVIEKLFF	TGTGCCACCAGGACAGTAATCGAAAAACTGTTTTTT
TRBJ1-1	-	TRBV6-6	few	CASSYSAGPSEAFF	TGTGCCAGCAGTTACTCGGCAGGCCCCTCAGAAGCTTTCTTT
TRBJ2-3	-	TRBV25-1	few	CASSPAVADTQYF	TGTGCCAGCAGTCCGGCTGTTGCAGATACGCAGTATTTT
TRBJ2-5	-	TRBV5-1	few	CASGNGEQQETQYF	TGCGCCAGCGGAAACGGGGAACAGCAAGAGACCCAGTACTTC
TRBJ2-1	-	TRBV20-1	-	CSASHDQDEQFF	TGCAGTGCTAGTCATGACCAGGATGAGCAGTTCTTC
TRBJ2-7	-	TRBV12-3/TRBV12-4	-	CASSLVGDPAREQYF	TGTGCCAGCAGTTTAGTCGGGGACCCGGCCCGCGAGCAGTACTTC
TRBJ2-7	TRBD2	TRBV4-3	few	CASSQDLVWGLAGGYEQYF	TGCGCCAGCAGCCAAGATCTTGTTTGGGGACTAGCGGGAGGCTACGAGCAGTACTTC
TRBJ2-5	TRBD2	TRBV12-3/TRBV12-4	-	CASSRGLAGAQYF	TGTGCCAGCAGTCGGGGACTAGCGGGAGCCCAGTACTTC
TRBJ2-7	-	TRBV25-1	-	CASSAEGFNYEQYF	TGTGCCAGCAGCGCGGAGGGATTTAACTACGAGCAGTACTTC
TRBJ1-2	-	TRBV12-3/TRBV12-4	-	CASSLFSYGYTF	TGTGCCAGCAGTTTATTTAGCTATGGCTACACCTTC
TRBJ2-4	-	TRBV9	-	CASSVGVTEAGDIQYF	TGTGCCAGCAGCGTCGGCGTAACGGAGGCAGGGGACATTCAGTACTTC
TRBJ1-3	-	TRBV12-3/TRBV12-4	few	CASRTRTLWIGNTIYF	TGTGCCAGCAGGACCCGGACACTCTGGATTGGAAACACCATATATTTT
TRBJ1-5	TRBD1	TRBV12-3/TRBV12-4	few	CASRGQGDNQPQHF	TGTGCCAGCAGAGGACAGGGGGACAATCAGCCCCAGCATTTT
TRBJ1-4	-	TRBV7-9	-	CASSLEFVVLRNSPGEKLFF	TGTGCCAGCAGCTTAGAATTTGTTGTTTTGCGTAATTCACCCGGAGAAAAACTGTTTTTT
TRBJ1-4	TRBD1	TRBV3-1	few	CASSQTGQGATNEKLFF	TGTGCCAGCAGCCAAACGGGACAGGGTGCAACTAATGAAAAACTGTTTTTT
TRBJ2-1	TRBD1	TRBV25-1	-	CASRLGQGRYNEQFF	TGTGCCAGCAGGTTGGGACAGGGCCGTTACAATGAGCAGTTCTTC
TRBJ2-1	-	TRBV21-1	-	CASRQAGVLVGEQFF	TGTGCCAGCAGGCAAGCGGGAGTTCTGGTAGGAGAGCAGTTCTTC
TRBJ2-1	TRBD2	TRBV5-1	-	CASSLISSSGSGSYNEQFF	TGCGCCAGCAGCTTGATTTCTTCTAGCGGGAGCGGGTCCTACAATGAGCAGTTCTTC
TRBJ1-1	-	TRBV7-2	-	CASSHGPTNTEAFF	TGTGCCAGCAGCCATGGACCAACCAATACTGAAGCTTTCTTT
TRBJ2-7	TRBD2	TRBV5-5	once	CASSFGVAGGYEQYF	TGTGCCAGCAGCTTTGGGGTAGCGGGGGGCTACGAGCAGTACTTC
TRBJ1-4	TRBD1	TRBV6-1	-	CASSGQGLNEKLFF	TGTGCCAGCAGTGGACAGGGGCTTAATGAAAAACTGTTTTTT
TRBJ1-2	-	TRBV5-1	few	CASSSGTPLLNTF	TGCGCCAGCAGTTCTGGGACGCCCTTACTGAACACCTTC
TRBJ1-2	-	TRBV9	-	CASSPYLRGNYGYTF	TGTGCCAGCAGTCCCTATCTCCGGGGTAACTATGGCTACACCTTC
TRBJ1-1	TRBD1	TRBV27	-	CASSDRGMNTEAFF	TGTGCCAGCTCGGACAGGGGGATGAACACTGAAGCTTTCTTT
TRBJ2-7	-	TRBV5-1	few	CASSLAPPAESYEQYF	TGCGCCAGCAGCTTGGCTCCACCAGCAGAGTCCTACGAGCAGTACTTC
TRBJ1-5	-	TRBV15	few	CATSRSTSPGQHF	TGTGCCACCAGCAGATCGACGTCCCCTGGGCAGCATTTT
TRBJ2-3	TRBD2	TRBV5-1	few	CASSLLAGVDTDTQYF	TGCGCCAGCAGCTTGTTAGCGGGAGTCGACACAGATACGCAGTATTTT
TRBJ2-5	-	TRBV29-1	few	CSVGTAQETQYF	TGCAGCGTTGGGACAGCTCAAGAGACCCAGTACTTC
TRBJ1-3	-	TRBV3-1	few	CASSQSWAGNTIYF	TGTGCCAGCAGCCAAAGCTGGGCTGGAAACACCATATATTTT
TRBJ1-1	-	TRBV29-1	-	CSVGTGNTEAFF	TGCAGCGTTGGAACAGGGAACACTGAAGCTTTCTTT
TRBJ2-1	-	TRBV9	-	CASLRGLARSPNEQFF	TGTGCCAGCCTCCGAGGGCTAGCGAGATCGCCCAATGAGCAGTTCTTC
TRBJ2-5	TRBD2	TRBV7-2	-	CASSLSNSGGITQYF	TGTGCCAGCAGCTTAAGTAATAGCGGGGGGATAACCCAGTACTTC
TRBJ1-2	-	TRBV7-9	few	CASSLVVYYGYTF	TGTGCCAGCAGCTTAGTAGTCTACTATGGCTACACCTTC
TRBJ2-7	TRBD1	TRBV5-6	-	CASSPGQGPGVQYF	TGTGCCAGCAGCCCAGGACAGGGACCGGGGGTGCAGTACTTC
TRBJ1-1	-	TRBV12-3/TRBV12-4	few	CASSFWSVLNTEAFF	TGTGCCAGCAGTTTTTGGTCAGTCTTGAACACTGAAGCTTTCTTT
TRBJ2-3	TRBD2	TRBV4-1	few	CASSQDRTSGRWADTQYF	TGCGCCAGCAGCCAAGATCGGACTAGCGGGAGATGGGCAGATACGCAGTATTTT
TRBJ1-1	-	TRBV5-1	-	CASSLETGNTEAFF	TGCGCCAGCAGCTTGGAAACGGGGAACACTGAAGCTTTCTTT
TRBJ1-4	-	TRBV5-1	few	CASSLSPTNEKLFF	TGCGCCAGCAGCTTGAGCCCAACTAATGAAAAACTGTTTTTT
TRBJ2-3	-	TRBV15	-	CATSSWKDTQYF	TGTGCCACCAGCAGTTGGAAAGATACGCAGTATTTT
TRBJ2-1	TRBD1	TRBV5-1	many	CASSSGQPTSYNEQFF	TGCGCCAGCAGCTCGGGACAGCCCACCTCCTACAATGAGCAGTTCTTC
TRBJ1-2	-	TRBV30	few	CAWSEAGQRHYGYTF	TGTGCCTGGAGTGAGGCAGGGCAGCGGCACTATGGCTACACCTTC
TRBJ1-1	-	TRBV30	few	CAWTEGTNTEAFF	TGTGCCTGGACAGAGGGGACGAACACTGAAGCTTTCTTT
TRBJ2-5	TRBD1	TRBV18	-	CASSPRTGFGEETQYF	TGTGCCAGCTCACCCCGGACAGGGTTTGGCGAAGAGACCCAGTACTTC
TRBJ2-7	TRBD2	TRBV12-3/TRBV12-4	few	CASSSLGLAGGPSPLHEQYF	TGTGCCAGCAGTAGCCTTGGACTAGCGGGAGGGCCGTCTCCTTTACACGAGCAGTACTTC
TRBJ2-7	TRBD2	TRBV20-1	few	CSARGAGDGYEQYF	TGCAGTGCTAGAGGAGCGGGGGACGGTTACGAGCAGTACTTC
TRBJ1-1	-	TRBV2	-	CASSVWETEAFF	TGTGCCAGCAGTGTTTGGGAGACTGAAGCTTTCTTT